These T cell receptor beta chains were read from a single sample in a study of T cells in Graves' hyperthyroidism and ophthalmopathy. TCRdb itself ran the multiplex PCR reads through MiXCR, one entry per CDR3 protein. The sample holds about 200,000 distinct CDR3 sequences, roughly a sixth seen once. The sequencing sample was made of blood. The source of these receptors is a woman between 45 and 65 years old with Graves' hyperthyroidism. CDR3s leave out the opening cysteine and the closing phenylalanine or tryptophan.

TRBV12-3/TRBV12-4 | ASTNSVNTIY
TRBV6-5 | ASSYSVLDEQF
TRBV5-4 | ASSDSGRASEGTDTQY
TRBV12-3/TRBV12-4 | ASSFAGDSSGNTIY
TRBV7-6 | ASSPRQGKNTEAF
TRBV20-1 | SAAVAGAHKNEQF
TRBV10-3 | AISVYGGRAGETQY
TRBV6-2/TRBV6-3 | ASATGVHGYT
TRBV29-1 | SGDSSSYNEQF
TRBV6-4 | ASSETIGTGNTEAF
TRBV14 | ASSQIVAGAYNEQF
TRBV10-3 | ATRPGLNTEAF
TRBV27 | ASSFLQGFYGYT
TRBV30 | AWSPRGGNQPQH
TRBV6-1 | ASTHFRDREINYGYT
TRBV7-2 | ASSWRAGKGNEQF
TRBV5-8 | ASSTAGGGWTGELF
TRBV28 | ASSLGGQANEQF
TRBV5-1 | ASSLVLAGADTQY
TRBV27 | ASSAGTSGSDTQY
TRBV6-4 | ANSDGAAQY
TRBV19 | ASTRLSQGSSGYT
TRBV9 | ASSTGTVAYEQY
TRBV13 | ASSLIATNSEY
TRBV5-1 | ASSFQTGTTYNEQF
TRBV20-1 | SAREFGREGTEAF
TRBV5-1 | ASSSTPTHTDTQY
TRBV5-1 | ASSPDRLDQPQH
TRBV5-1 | ASSLGQHSGANVLT
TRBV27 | ASSLLPPWDIQETQY
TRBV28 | ASSLALSSYEQY
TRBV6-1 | ASRQDGNNEKLF
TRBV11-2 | ASSPGQGSTDTQY
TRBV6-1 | ASSYYGAGYEQY
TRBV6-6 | ASSYQRGLAGVSYEQY
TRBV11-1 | ASSRDRSDNEQF
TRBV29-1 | SVRGRGGWNTGELF
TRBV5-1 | ASRYVRQLAGDLVPGELF
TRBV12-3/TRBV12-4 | ASSFETAYEQY
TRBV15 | ATSSRTSGRNEQF
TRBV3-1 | ASSQDVRRETQY
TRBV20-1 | SARDPGLAGWNEQF
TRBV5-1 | ASSRGQGRQETQY
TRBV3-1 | ASSQDRSLSGNEQF
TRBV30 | AWTGTGNEQF
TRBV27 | ASSPGQNYGYT
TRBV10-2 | ASSEIWSSYEQY
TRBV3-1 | ASSQVVASHEQY
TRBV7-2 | ASSFRTSGSHNEQF
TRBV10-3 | AIRGGTVNTEAF
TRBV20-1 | SAYGQPGTQY
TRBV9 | ASSSNNNEQF
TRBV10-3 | ATQGGGETQY
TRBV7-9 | ASSPPGTGAGNTIY
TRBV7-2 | ASSLDSRDTGELF
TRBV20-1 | SARTRGETQY
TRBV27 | ASSLYFGGVSANTGELF